These 13 T cell receptor beta chains were all obtained from the same sample, sequenced in a study of blood T cell repertoires in COVID-19. Method: immunoSEQ multiplex PCR; TCRdb's copy keeps in-frame clones and lacks some. This table holds around 290,000 clones, approximately 86% found once. Material for sequencing was PBMCs or T cells enriched from blood (not recorded which). These receptor sequences come from a woman younger than 35 who had recovered from COVID-19.

The V gene is TRBV5-1, the J gene TRBJ2-3, with D hard to call. This CDR3 is 15 amino acids long. V lost 0 bases and J 1 base, leaving 9 bases between the germline ends. Germline V gene lookup returns CDR1 SGHRS and CDR2 YFSETQ. This CDR3 reads CASSLDGAGTDTQYF. The CDR3 region has the DNA TGCGCCAGCAGCTTGGACGGCGCGGGCACAGATACGCAGTATTTT.

The V and J genes are TRBV4-3 and TRBJ1-2; 7 bases are shared with TRBD1. The CDR3 is 16 residues long. With 1 base clipped from V and 2 bases from J, the junction kept 7 bases outside the gene matches. Germline values: CDR1 LGHNA, CDR2 YSLEER. CDR3 amino acids: CASSQGASGGNYGYTF. CDR3 nucleotide sequence: TGCGCCAGCAGCCAAGGGGCTTCAGGGGGGAACTATGGCTACACCTTC.

The chain links TRBV2 to TRBJ2-6; 7 bases fit TRBD1. CDR3 size: 15 residues. Germline V gives CDR1 SNHLY, CDR2 FYNNEI. With 8 bases clipped from V and 5 bases from J, the junction kept 9 bases outside the gene matches. The chain's CDR3 is CASGKTGSRANVLTF. Here the CDR3 DNA reads TGTGCCAGCGGCAAGACAGGGAGTAGGGCCAACGTCCTGACTTTC.

The rearrangement uses TRBV7-2 and TRBJ2-1, with 8 bases fitting TRBD2. The CDR3 length is 15 residues. Losses at the gene ends were 1 base for V and 7 bases for J; bases not matched to a gene: 6. Germline V gene lookup returns CDR1 SGHTA and CDR2 FQGNSA. CDR3 region: CASSLVSGGPNEQFF. The CDR3 nucleotides are TGTGCCAGCAGCTTAGTATCGGGGGGGCCGAATGAGCAGTTCTTC.

The CDR3 region has the DNA TGTGCCAGCAGTCCCGGGACAGGGTCAGATACGCAGTATTTT. This gives the protein CASSPGTGSDTQYF. V gene TRBV6-1 combines with J gene TRBJ2-3, with 9 nucleotides matching TRBD1. V shed 5 bases and J 4 bases; nucleotides not matched to a gene: 4. The CDR3 is 14 amino acids. The V gene's germline CDR1 is MNHNS and CDR2 SASEGT.

The chain recombines TRBV5-4 with TRBJ2-1, with 12 bases fitting TRBD2. Trimming cost V 0 bases and J 8 bases; bases outside gene matches: 3. Germline CDR1 and CDR2: SGHNT and YYREEE (reference sequence). CDR3 length: 15 amino acids. The CDR3 DNA follows: TGTGCCAGCAGCTTGGGACTAGCGGGAGTAGATGAGCAGTTCTTC. It yields the protein CASSLGLAGVDEQFF.

The rearrangement links TRBV3-1 (or the pseudogene TRBV3-2) to TRBJ2-5; D might be TRBD2 (5 bases). The V end lost 0 bases, the J end lost 10 bases, and 15 bases lay between the germline ends. The germline CDR1 and CDR2 sequences are LGHDT and YNNKEL (reference sequence). The CDR3 contains 14 residues. This chain's CDR3 is CASSQDGFTGDQYF. CDR3 sequence (DNA): TGTGCCAGCAGCCAAGACGGGTTCACCGGGGACCAGTACTTC.

This chain links TRBV5-8 with TRBJ2-3; 7 bases are shared with TRBD1. The CDR3 consists of 15 residues. V lost 1 base, J lost 0 bases, and 2 bases stayed unmatched. Per the germline V gene, CDR1 is SGHTS and CDR2 is YDEGEE. As DNA, the CDR3 is TGTGCCAGCAGCTTGAGGGGGCTCAGCACAGATACGCAGTATTTT. Translation gives CASSLRGLSTDTQYF.

The rearrangement uses TRBV2 and TRBJ2-1; 11 bases match TRBD2. Per the germline V gene, CDR1 is SNHLY and CDR2 is FYNNEI. V lost 7 bases to trimming and J lost 14 bases; unmatched junction nucleotides: 13. This CDR3 has 14 residues. CDR3 amino acids: CASTYLATSGREFF. As DNA, the CDR3 is TGTGCCAGCACTTACTTAGCTACTAGCGGGAGAGAGTTCTTC.

With respect to this clone: The sample carries other DNA sequences with the same CDR3. This chain uses TRBV27 with TRBJ2-7; weak D call: TRBD1 (6 bases). The CDR3 runs to 12 residues. The germline V and J ends were trimmed by 0 bases and 7 bases, with 7 bases remaining between them. CDR1 is MNHEY, CDR2 SMNVEV, per germline (reference sequence). The CDR3 sequence is CASSLSGGEQYF. CDR3 nucleotides: TGTGCCAGCAGTTTATCAGGGGGTGAGCAGTACTTC.

This chain connects TRBV27 to TRBJ1-1; a possible D gene is TRBD1 (5 bases). Germline values: CDR1 MNHEY, CDR2 SMNVEV (reference sequence). This CDR3 has 14 residues. Deletions cut 5 bases from V and 1 base from J, with 11 bases between. The CDR3 reads CASSPGGRNTEAFF. The CDR3 nucleotides are TGTGCCAGCAGTCCCGGGGGTAGGAACACTGAAGCTTTCTTT.

In this sample, this clone turned up a few times. The V gene is TRBV7-3, the J gene TRBJ2-1; possible D gene TRBD1, 6 bases. The CDR3 has 19 amino acids. Per germline, CDR1 SGHTA and CDR2 FQGTGA. V was cut by 4 bases and J by 0 bases, with 22 bases left in between. The CDR3 bases are TGTGCCAGCAGCTCCCCTAATTACTTGACAGGAGGCTCCTACAATGAGCAGTTCTTC. Its protein is CASSSPNYLTGGSYNEQFF.

The chain is built from TRBV5-4 and TRBJ2-1; a possible D gene is TRBD2 (5 bases). Germline CDR1 and CDR2: SGHNT and YYREEE (reference sequence). The CDR3 is 15 residues long. Trimming removed 4 bases from V and 1 base from J, with 12 bases in between. The DNA of the CDR3 is TGTGCCAGCAGCGCCGGCGGGCCATCCTACAATGAGCAGTTCTTC. Translating gives CASSAGGPSYNEQFF. Filled out from reference TRBV5-4 and TRBJ2-1, the complete variable domain reads ETGVTQSPTHLIKTRGQQVTLRCSSQSGHNTVSWYQQALGQGPQFIFQYYREEENGRGNFPPRFSGLQFPNYSSELNVNALELDDSALYLCASSAGGPSYNEQFFGPGTRLTVL.